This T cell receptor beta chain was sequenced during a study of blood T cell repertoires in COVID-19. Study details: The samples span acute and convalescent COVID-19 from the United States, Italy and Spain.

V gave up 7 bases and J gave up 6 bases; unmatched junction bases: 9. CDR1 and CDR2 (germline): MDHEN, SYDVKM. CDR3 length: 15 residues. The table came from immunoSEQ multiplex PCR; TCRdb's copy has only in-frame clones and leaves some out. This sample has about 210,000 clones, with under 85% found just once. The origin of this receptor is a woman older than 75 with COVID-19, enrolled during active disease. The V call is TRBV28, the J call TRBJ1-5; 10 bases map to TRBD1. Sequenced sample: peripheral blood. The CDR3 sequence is CASTGEGQGRQPQHF. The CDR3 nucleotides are TGTGCCAGCACCGGCGAGGGACAGGGGCGTCAGCCCCAGCATTTT. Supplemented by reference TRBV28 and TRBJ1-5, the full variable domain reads DVKVTQSSRYLVKRTGEKVFLECVQDMDHENMFWYRQDPGLGLRLIYFSYDVKMKEKGDIPEGYSVSREKKERFSLILESASTNQTSMYLCASTGEGQGRQPQHFGDGTRLSIL.